The T cell receptor beta chain under discussion was sequenced for a study of OX40 agonist ivuxolimab in advanced cancers. Study in general: Averaging about 60 years in age, with a range of roughly 23 to 80, the cohort was approximately 83% male.

CDR3 length: 14 residues. V lost 0 bases and J lost 4; bases outside the gene matches: 3. In germline, CDR1 is SGHDT, CDR2 YYEEEE. The repertoire was sequenced with immunoSEQ multiplex PCR; TCRdb's copy has only in-frame clones and lacks some. The data hold about 80,000 clones, with 65% to 90% observed a single time. Source: CD4+ or CD8+ T cells sorted from blood, taken in a trial of the OX40 agonist ivuxolimab. This clonotype was sampled from an adult with an advanced solid tumor such as melanoma, head and neck, liver or kidney cancer. V usage is TRBV5-6 and J usage is TRBJ2-5; 7 bases map to TRBD1. The CDR3: CASSLAGGGETQYF. In nucleotides, the CDR3 is TGTGCCAGCAGCTTGGCAGGGGGTGGAGAGACCCAGTACTTC.